This T cell receptor beta chain derives from a study of response to subunit inactivated influenza vaccine. Study conclusions and caveats: With each seasonal influenza vaccination, the authors suggested, few new T cells are recruited.

MiXCR was run by TCRdb on the RT-PCR reads, yielding one entry per CDR3 protein. Of 450,000 to 600,000 distinct CDR3 sequences listed, under 9% are singletons. This clonotype was observed a handful of times. As yet, its antigen is unknown. Material: PBMCs from blood, obtained about 23 months after vaccination. The sequence derives from a man aged 45-69 years who received an inactivated influenza vaccine.

The DNA of the CDR3 is TGTGCCAGCAGCTTGGGGACAGGTCGCTCACCCCTCCACTTT. Translation gives CASSLGTGRSPLHF. This chain links TRBV5-5 with TRBJ1-6; 7 positions match TRBD1. Germline CDR1 SGHKS, CDR2 YYEKEE (reference sequence). Trimming removed 0 bases from V and 10 bases from J; junction bases left unmatched: 4. This CDR3 spans 14 amino acids.